This is a list of T cell receptor beta chains from one sample in a study of T cell responses to AZD1222 COVID-19 vaccine. Assay used: immunoSEQ multiplex PCR; TCRdb lists only in-frame clones, some missing. The sample holds tens of thousands of clones, 65% to 90% seen once. Sequencing used peripheral blood, obtained on day 0 of AZD1222 vaccination. The source is an adult in good health. Each CDR3 is given without its conserved first and last residue.

cdr3_length: 11
v_call: TRBV5-1
j_call: TRBJ2-5
cdr3_aa: ASQVGGLETQY

cdr3_length: 12
v_call: TRBV6-5
j_call: TRBJ2-7
cdr3_aa: ASRFGQGDYEQY

cdr3_length: 12
v_call: TRBV30
j_call: TRBJ2-6
cdr3_aa: AWQGAGGANVLT

cdr3_length: 10
v_call: TRBV6-5
j_call: TRBJ1-2
cdr3_aa: ASGPRVPGYT

cdr3_length: 11
v_call: TRBV29-1
j_call: TRBJ2-3
cdr3_aa: SVGTGGTDTQY

cdr3_length: 13
v_call: TRBV4-1
j_call: TRBJ2-5
cdr3_aa: ASSQGDRVEETQY

cdr3_length: 13
v_call: TRBV10-3
j_call: TRBJ2-1
cdr3_aa: AISATGTSYNEQF

cdr3_length: 10
v_call: TRBV6-5
j_call: TRBJ2-1
cdr3_aa: ASSQVYNEQF

cdr3_length: 13
v_call: TRBV5-8
j_call: TRBJ2-7
cdr3_aa: ASSLQLAGQREQY

cdr3_length: 12
v_call: TRBV27
j_call: TRBJ2-2
cdr3_aa: ANKGGRNTGELF

cdr3_length: 9
v_call: TRBV29-1
j_call: TRBJ1-1
cdr3_aa: SVLRVGEAF

cdr3_length: 18
v_call: TRBV19
j_call: TRBJ1-5
cdr3_aa: ASINSGRGQGAFSNQPQH

cdr3_length: 13
v_call: TRBV10-1
j_call: TRBJ1-3
cdr3_aa: ASSESIETGNTIY

cdr3_length: 12
v_call: TRBV5-6
j_call: TRBJ2-1
cdr3_aa: ASSLLAAYNEQF

cdr3_length: 11
v_call: TRBV5-1
j_call: TRBJ1-2
cdr3_aa: ASSLGAAHGYT

cdr3_length: 11
v_call: TRBV5-6
j_call: TRBJ2-3
cdr3_aa: ASSLEGKDTQY

cdr3_length: 9
v_call: TRBV12-3/TRBV12-4
j_call: TRBJ2-2
cdr3_aa: ASSSVGELF

cdr3_length: 12
v_call: TRBV9
j_call: TRBJ2-1
cdr3_aa: ASSRAGANYEQF

cdr3_length: 9
v_call: TRBV20-1
j_call: TRBJ1-2
cdr3_aa: SARDKRGYT

cdr3_length: 16
v_call: TRBV3-1/TRBV3-2
j_call: TRBJ1-2
cdr3_aa: ASSHQSPLGSPNYGYT

cdr3_length: 12
v_call: TRBV5-1
j_call: TRBJ1-4
cdr3_aa: ASSRRGLGEKLF

cdr3_length: 11
v_call: TRBV7-9
j_call: TRBJ2-1
cdr3_aa: ASSSRTGNEQF

cdr3_length: 13
v_call: TRBV18
j_call: TRBJ2-2
cdr3_aa: ASSPPSGSTGELF

cdr3_length: 16
v_call: TRBV7-9
j_call: TRBJ2-2
cdr3_aa: ASSQPGTLGQSTGELF

cdr3_length: 12
v_call: TRBV29-1
j_call: TRBJ2-5
cdr3_aa: SVLKLAVQETQY

cdr3_length: 13
v_call: TRBV5-5
j_call: TRBJ2-7
cdr3_aa: ASSRGQGIFHEQY

cdr3_length: 10
v_call: TRBV30
j_call: TRBJ1-1
cdr3_aa: AWSSGTEEAF

cdr3_length: 11
v_call: TRBV15
j_call: TRBJ2-5
cdr3_aa: ATRRGDWETQY